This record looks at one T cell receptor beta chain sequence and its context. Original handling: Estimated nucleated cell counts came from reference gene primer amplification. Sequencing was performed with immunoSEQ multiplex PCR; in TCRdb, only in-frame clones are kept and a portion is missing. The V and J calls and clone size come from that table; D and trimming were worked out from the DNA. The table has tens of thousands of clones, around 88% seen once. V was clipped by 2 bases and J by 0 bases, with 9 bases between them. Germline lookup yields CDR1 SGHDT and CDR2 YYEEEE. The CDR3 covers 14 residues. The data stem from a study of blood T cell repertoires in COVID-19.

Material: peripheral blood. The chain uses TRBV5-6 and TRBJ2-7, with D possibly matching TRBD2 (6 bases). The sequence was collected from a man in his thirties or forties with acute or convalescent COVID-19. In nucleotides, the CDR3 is TGTGCCAGCAGCTTTACCGGGAGCTCCTACGAGCAGTACTTC. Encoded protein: CASSFTGSSYEQYF.